This TCR beta chain is drawn from a study of cytomegalovirus exposure and HLA in healthy donors. About the research overall: Unique TCRs numbering roughly 80 million, obtained from HLA-typed donors, made up an early data release.

PCR used 60 Vbeta primers and 13 Jbeta primers. Clones were sequenced by immunoSEQ multiplex PCR, and TCRdb holds only the in-frame ones, with some missing. The profile shows some 120,000 clones, 7% to 9.5% of them singletons. CDR1 and CDR2 from the germline V gene are LNHDA and SQIVND (reference sequence). The CDR3 is 14 amino acids. Between the trimmed V and J ends, which lost 6 bases and 1 base, there was a span of 13 bases. Sequenced: PBMCs. V and J are TRBV19 and TRBJ2-7; maybe TRBD2 (5 bases). The sequence derives from a woman in her thirties or forties in good health and CMV-seropositive. Written as DNA, the CDR3 is TGTGCCAGTAGCTACACCGGGGTTTCCTACGAGCAGTACTTC. This codes for CASSYTGVSYEQYF.